These 3 T cell receptor beta chains originate from one sample sequenced in a study of identical twins. TCRdb re-called the 5' RACE reads with MiXCR, one entry per CDR3 protein. The sample shows about 280,000 distinct CDR3 sequences, approximately 8.5% of them seen only once. This sample was also put to use in a study of yellow fever vaccine responses in identical twins.

Sequencing input: memory (CD45RO+) T cells sorted from blood. These receptors all stem from a woman under 30 in good health.

This clonotype was seen a few times. The rearrangement joins TRBV4-2 to TRBJ1-2; D might be TRBD1 (6 bases). The CDR3 has 16 amino acids. V lost 1 base, J lost 6 bases, and 18 bases lay in between. Per the germline V gene, CDR1 is LGHNA and CDR2 is YNFKEQ. In DNA form, the CDR3 reads TGTGCCAGCAGCCAAGCGACGGGCGGGGGGGGCAATGGCTACACCTTC. The encoded protein is CASSQATGGGGNGYTF.

This clonotype has only a few counts. This chain connects TRBV6-1 to TRBJ2-2, with D possibly being TRBD1 (6 bases). CDR3 size: 11 residues. The V gene lost 11 bases and the J gene lost 4 bases, with 8 bases spanning the gap. Germline CDR1 reads MNHNS; CDR2 reads SASEGT. This chain's CDR3 is CAGGITGELFF. The CDR3 DNA follows: TGTGCCGGGGGCATCACCGGGGAGCTGTTTTTT.

The V and J genes are TRBV20-1 and TRBJ2-1; 8 nucleotides match TRBD2. The CDR3 totals 14 residues. Germline lookup yields CDR1 DFQATT and CDR2 SNEGSKA (reference sequence). The J segment lost 4 bases and the V segment lost 0 bases, leaving 2 bases of the junction unmatched. This chain's CDR3 is CSARDPGGYNEQFF. The CDR3 DNA follows: TGCAGTGCTAGAGACCCGGGGGGGTACAATGAGCAGTTCTTC.